A single T cell receptor (beta chain) is shown here with its context. Treatment meaning: oral pan-JAK inhibitor, 5-10 mg twice daily. The sample belongs to a study of CD8+ T cells in alopecia areata. In each case, RNA was isolated and then reverse transcribed into cDNA as the sequencing template. TCRdb's table, derived via immunoSEQ multiplex PCR, lists solely in-frame clones and lacks some. The table lists 80,000 to 100,000 clones, around 44% of them singletons. Per germline, CDR1 SGDLS and CDR2 YYNGEE. The CDR3 covers 15 residues. With V trimmed by 0 bases and J by 1 base, 3 bases remained unmatched.

The chain links TRBV9 to TRBJ2-7; TRBD2 matches 8 bases. The starting material was CD8+ T cells sorted from blood, obtained at week 24, from a patient treated with tofacitinib. The clonotype originates from a human donor with alopecia areata. Written as DNA, the CDR3 is TGTGCCAGCAGCGTAGGGGCTAGCGGGTCCTACGAGCAGTACTTC. Amino acids: CASSVGASGSYEQYF.